One TCR beta chain is described in this entry. No antigen is known for it. MiXCR, applied by TCRdb to the 5' RACE reads, yields one record per CDR3 protein. Among about 560,000 distinct CDR3 sequences listed, 17% were seen once. The data derive from a study of T-cell memory formation after mild COVID-19. Notes on the study in general: Later expanders leaned CD4+, whereas day 15 to 85 contracting clones were balanced CD4/CD8.

Germline-derived CDR1 and CDR2 are DFQATT and SNEGSKA (reference sequence). Trimming removed 8 bases from V and 8 bases from J, with 18 bases in between. The CDR3 sequence is 12 residues long. The chain recombines TRBV20-1 with TRBJ1-2, with a possible D match to TRBD1 (5 bases). The sequencing sample was made of PBMCs or a T cell subset sorted from them (not recorded which). This clonotype was obtained from an adult woman who had mild COVID-19 (a few samples of this study predate the infection). Cell type and time point are not known. In DNA, the CDR3 is TGCAGTACAGAGTACAGGCTGGGCGGCTACACCTTC. It codes for CSTEYRLGGYTF.